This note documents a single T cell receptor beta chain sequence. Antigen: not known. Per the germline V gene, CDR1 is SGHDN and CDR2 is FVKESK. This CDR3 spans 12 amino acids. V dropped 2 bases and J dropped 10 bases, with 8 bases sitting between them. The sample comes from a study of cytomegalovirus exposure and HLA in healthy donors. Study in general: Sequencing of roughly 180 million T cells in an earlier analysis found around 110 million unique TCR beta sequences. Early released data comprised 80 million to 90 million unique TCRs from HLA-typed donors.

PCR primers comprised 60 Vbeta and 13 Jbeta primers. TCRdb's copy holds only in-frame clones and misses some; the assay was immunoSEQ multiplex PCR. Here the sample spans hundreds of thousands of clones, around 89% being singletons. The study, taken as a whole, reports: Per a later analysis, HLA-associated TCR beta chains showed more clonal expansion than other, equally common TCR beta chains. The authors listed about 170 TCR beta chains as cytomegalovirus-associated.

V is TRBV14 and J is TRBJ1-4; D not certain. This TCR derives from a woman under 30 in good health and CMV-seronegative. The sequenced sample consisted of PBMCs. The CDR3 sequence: CASSQTVAKLFF. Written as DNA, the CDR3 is TGTGCCAGCAGCCAAACAGTCGCAAAACTGTTTTTT.